The 10 T cell receptor beta chains in this list originate from one sample, sequenced in a study of blood T cell repertoires in COVID-19. This table comes from immunoSEQ multiplex PCR, and its TCRdb copy is limited to in-frame clones, with some not included. Here the sample spans hundreds of thousands of clones, about 91% being singletons. The sequencing input was PBMCs or T cells enriched from blood (not recorded which). Receptors were obtained from a woman aged 18-29 years who had recovered from COVID-19.

V gene TRBV19 combines with J gene TRBJ1-3; D possibly corresponds to TRBD1 (5 bases). V shed 10 bases and J shed 4 bases, with 14 bases lying between them. The CDR3 length is 13 residues. Germline lookup yields CDR1 LNHDA and CDR2 SQIVND (reference sequence). CDR3 DNA: TGTGCCACTATGACACAGGTGGGAAACACCATATATTTT. Translating it yields CATMTQVGNTIYF. The complete variable domain, with remaining parts taken from reference TRBV19 and TRBJ1-3, reads DGGITQSPKYLFRKEGQNVTLSCEQNLNHDAMYWYRQDPGQGLRLIYYSQIVNDFQKGDIAEGYSVSREKKESFPLTVTSAQKNPTAFYLCATMTQVGNTIYFGEGSWLTVV.

V and J are TRBV5-4 and TRBJ2-2; TRBD2 matches 8 bases. The CDR3 loop spans 14 amino acids. The germline CDR1 and CDR2 sequences are SGHNT and YYREEE (reference sequence). V dropped 2 bases and J dropped 6; count of bases not matched to a gene: 3. The CDR3 sequence: CASSFATSAGELFF. The CDR3 DNA reads as TGTGCCAGCAGCTTCGCGACTAGCGCCGGGGAGCTGTTTTTT.

This clone was counted a single time. The chain employs TRBV5-6 and TRBJ2-7, with 11 bases fitting TRBD2. This CDR3 spans 14 amino acids. The ends lost 2 bases at V and 5 bases at J; junction bases unmatched: 3. CDR1 is SGHDT, CDR2 YYEEEE, per germline. The CDR3 coding sequence is TGTGCCAGCAGCTTCACTAGCGGGGGAGACGAGCAGTACTTC. This sequence encodes CASSFTSGGDEQYF.

The chain recombines TRBV21-1 with TRBJ2-3; TRBD2 reflects the table's D call only, with no check against the DNA. TRBV21-1 is recorded as a pseudogene. CDR3 length: 18 residues. In nucleotides, the CDR3 is TGTGCCAGCAGCAAAGCGCTCGAGGCGGGGGGGAGCACAGATACGCAGTATTTT. Translating it yields CASSKALEAGGSTDTQYF.

This clone has only a few counts. This sequence joins TRBV28 and TRBJ2-7; tentatively, D is TRBD1 (7 bases). This CDR3 comprises 16 residues. Looked up from germline, CDR1 is MDHEN and CDR2 is SYDVKM. Between the trimmed V and J ends, which lost 5 bases and 0 bases, there was a span of 17 bases. Here the CDR3 DNA reads TGTGCCAGCAGTCCCCCCGGGGGACAGAACTCCTACGAGCAGTACTTC. Translated: CASSPPGGQNSYEQYF. The entire variable domain, with the rest obtained from reference TRBV28 and TRBJ2-7, is as follows: DVKVTQSSRYLVKRTGEKVFLECVQDMDHENMFWYRQDPGLGLRLIYFSYDVKMKEKGDIPEGYSVSREKKERFSLILESASTNQTSMYLCASSPPGGQNSYEQYFGPGTRLTVT.

J is TRBJ2-3 and V is TRBV24-1; 7 bases are a match to TRBD2. Germline V gene data show CDR1 as KGHDR and CDR2 as SFDVKD. The CDR3 runs 15 residues. V trimming: 8 bases; J trimming: 5 bases; junction bases outside the gene matches: 12. CDR3 nucleotides: TGTGCCACCATGGTTACTAGCGAATGGGGAGATACGCAGTATTTT. The encoded protein is CATMVTSEWGDTQYF.

In its sample, this clone was seen a few times. The rearrangement links TRBV7-3 to TRBJ2-3; TRBD1 is a possible D gene (6 bases). Per germline, CDR1 SGHTA and CDR2 FQGTGA. This CDR3 region has 13 residues. V lost 5 bases, J lost 5 bases, and 11 bases lay in between. CDR3 sequence (DNA): TGTGCCAGCAGCCTGACAGGTGGAGATACGCAGTATTTT. Translating gives CASSLTGGDTQYF.

This clone was seen a single time. The chain combines TRBV6-5 with TRBJ2-7, with 9 bases that match TRBD1. The V gene end was trimmed by 4 bases and the J gene end by 4 bases; junction bases not matched to a gene: 5. The CDR3 loop spans 14 amino acids. Germline lookup yields CDR1 MNHEY and CDR2 SVGAGI. This CDR3 reads CASSFGQGSYEQYF. The DNA for the CDR3 is TGTGCCAGCAGTTTCGGACAGGGGTCATACGAGCAGTACTTC.

The chain recombines TRBV5-8 with TRBJ1-6; D unclear. The CDR3 contains 12 residues. V gave up 2 bases and J gave up 7 bases, with 4 bases separating them. Germline-derived CDR1 and CDR2 are SGHTS and YDEGEE. The CDR3 loop reads CASSFRNSPLHF. The CDR3 DNA sequence: TGTGCCAGCAGCTTCCGGAATTCACCCCTCCACTTT.

V is TRBV7-9 and J is TRBJ1-3; D not resolved. The CDR3 contains 16 residues. CDR1 and CDR2 from the germline V gene are SEHNR and FQNEAQ (reference sequence). Trimming shortened V by 4 bases and J by 4 bases, and 17 bases separated the two germline ends. The CDR3 region has the DNA TGTGCCAGCAGCTCGGCGGTGATGGAGCCGGGAAACACCATATATTTT. Its protein is CASSSAVMEPGNTIYF. The variable domain in full, with the rest retrieved from reference TRBV7-9 and TRBJ1-3, is DTGVSQNPRHKITKRGQNVTFRCDPISEHNRLYWYRQTLGQGPEFLTYFQNEAQLEKSRLLSDRFSAERPKGSFSTLEIQRTEQGDSAMYLCASSSAVMEPGNTIYFGEGSWLTVV.